The next 30 T cell receptor beta chains were all read from a single sample in a study of blood T cell repertoires in COVID-19 (dated by TCRdb to 2020 to 2022). The library was made by the immunoSEQ multiplex PCR assay. TCRdb took this table from immuneACCESS and kept in-frame rearrangements with V and J called. Such tables lack part of the clones; where checked against another copy, unresolved V genes explain under half of the gap, and the rest is unexplained. The sample contains 360,000 or so clones, roughly 84% of them found a single time. The ten most abundant clones make up about 2.7% of the sample. Specimen: PBMCs or T cells enriched from blood (not recorded which). All receptors derive from a woman between 25 and 40 years old who had recovered from COVID-19.

V usage is TRBV6-6 and J usage is TRBJ2-1; TRBD2 aligns across 11 bases. The CDR3 runs to 16 residues. Unmatched junction bases numbered 8, after V lost 4 bases and J lost 6 bases. CDR1 and CDR2 (germline): MNHNY, SVGAGI (reference sequence). CDR3 sequence reads: CASSSPLAGVFNEQFF. The CDR3 DNA is TGTGCCAGCAGTTCGCCACTAGCGGGAGTCTTCAATGAGCAGTTCTTC.

V gene TRBV5-1 combines with J gene TRBJ1-5; a possible D gene is TRBD1 (5 bases). V dropped 4 bases and J dropped 3 bases, with 14 bases sitting between them. This CDR3 region has 15 residues. Germline V gene data show CDR1 as SGHRS and CDR2 as YFSETQ. The DNA for the CDR3 is TGCGCCAGCAGCCCGGCTGGGGGGTACAATCAGCCCCAGCATTTT. This translates into CASSPAGGYNQPQHF.

This rearrangement joins TRBV5-6 to TRBJ1-5, with D possibly TRBD1 on 5 matching bases. Trimming cost V 0 bases and J 0 bases, with 10 bases left between them. CDR1 is SGHDT and CDR2 is YYEEEE in the germline V gene. This CDR3 has 16 amino acids. As DNA, the CDR3 is TGTGCCAGCAGCTTGGGTGGGGCCTATAGCAATCAGCCCCAGCATTTT. Translating it yields CASSLGGAYSNQPQHF.

The V and J genes are TRBV6-2 or TRBV6-3 and TRBJ2-1; no firm D call. Germline values: CDR1 MNHEY, CDR2 SVGEGT. V was cut by 4 bases and J by 0 bases, with 4 bases left in between. The CDR3 length is 13 residues. As DNA, the CDR3 is TGTGCCAGCAGTTGGAGCTCCTACAATGAGCAGTTCTTC. Its protein product is CASSWSSYNEQFF.

This sequence joins TRBV18 and TRBJ2-7, with 11 bases matching TRBD2. The trim removed 3 bases at V and 7 bases at J, leaving 14 bases unmatched. The CDR3 spans 17 residues. Germline CDR1 KGHSH, CDR2 LQKENI. The CDR3 here is CASSPARSGRAVGEQYF. The DNA for the CDR3 is TGTGCCAGCTCACCTGCCCGTAGCGGGAGGGCCGTTGGAGAGCAGTACTTC.

The V gene is TRBV5-6, the J gene TRBJ1-1, with D unclear. Germline CDR1 and CDR2: SGHDT and YYEEEE. V was shortened by 0 bases and J by 6 bases, with 6 bases between the two germline ends. The CDR3 covers 12 residues. This CDR3 reads CASSLGGPEAFF. The CDR3 region has the DNA TGTGCCAGCAGCTTGGGAGGGCCTGAAGCTTTCTTT. Full variable domain (outside the CDR3, taken from reference TRBV5-6 and TRBJ1-1): DAGVTQSPTHLIKTRGQQVTLRCSPKSGHDTVSWYQQALGQGPQFIFQYYEEEERQRGNFPDRFSGHQFPNYSSELNVNALLLGDSALYLCASSLGGPEAFFGQGTRLTVV.

The chain recombines TRBV6-5 with TRBJ2-7; perhaps TRBD1 as D (7 bases). The V end was cut by 6 bases, the J end by 0 bases, with 15 bases between. The CDR3 totals 15 residues. The germline gives CDR1 MNHEY, CDR2 SVGAGI. The CDR3 region is CASRPAGQYSYEQYF. Written as DNA, the CDR3 is TGTGCCAGCAGACCCGCGGGACAGTACTCCTACGAGCAGTACTTC.

This clone came up once. The V call is TRBV9, the J call TRBJ2-5; 7 positions agree with TRBD2. This CDR3 spans 14 amino acids. V shed 3 bases, J shed 3 bases, and the junction held 5 bases outside the gene matches. Germline CDR1 and CDR2: SGDLS and YYNGEE. Written as DNA, the CDR3 is TGTGCCAGCAGCGCACCGGGGGGAAAAGAGACCCAGTACTTC. This sequence encodes CASSAPGGKETQYF. The complete variable domain, with remaining parts taken from reference TRBV9 and TRBJ2-5, reads DSGVTQTPKHLITATGQRVTLRCSPRSGDLSVYWYQQSLDQGLQFLIQYYNGEERAKGNILERFSAQQFPDLHSELNLSSLELGDSALYFCASSAPGGKETQYFGPGTRLLVL.

The rearrangement links TRBV6-5 to TRBJ1-1; no firm D call. V lost 6 bases, J lost 3 bases, and 11 bases lay in between. The CDR3 loop spans 13 amino acids. Germline V CDR1 and CDR2: MNHEY, SVGAGI. CDR3 DNA sequence: TGTGCCAGCAGCTGGCTCGGGGACACTGAAGCTTTCTTT. Protein sequence: CASSWLGDTEAFF.

V usage is TRBV7-2 and J usage is TRBJ2-7; 10 bases are shared with TRBD2. Trimming at V came to 4 bases and at J to 5 bases, leaving 5 bases not matched to a gene. In germline, CDR1 is SGHTA, CDR2 FQGNSA. The CDR3 length is 14 residues. The CDR3 protein is CASSSSGSENEQYF. CDR3 in DNA: TGTGCCAGCAGCTCTAGCGGGAGCGAGAACGAGCAGTACTTC. The complete variable domain, with remaining parts taken from reference TRBV7-2 and TRBJ2-7, reads GAGVSQSPSNKVTEKGKDVELRCDPISGHTALYWYRQSLGQGLEFLIYFQGNSAPDKSGLPSDRFSAERTGGSVSTLTIQRTQQEDSAVYLCASSSSGSENEQYFGPGTRLTVT.

This chain links TRBV18 with TRBJ1-1; tentatively, D is TRBD1 (6 bases). The CDR3 consists of 13 residues. Germline V CDR1 and CDR2: KGHSH, LQKENI. The V and J ends lost 5 bases and 1 base respectively, with 8 bases between them. The CDR3 is CASSGGSNTEAFF. The CDR3 DNA is TGTGCCAGCTCAGGGGGCTCGAACACTGAAGCTTTCTTT.

V usage is TRBV2 and J usage is TRBJ2-7; 7 nucleotides agree with TRBD1. There are 16 residues in the CDR3. Germline lookup yields CDR1 SNHLY and CDR2 FYNNEI. V shed 7 bases and J 3 bases; nucleotides not matched to a gene: 15. CDR3 loop: CASNALRDRPLYEQYF. DNA of the CDR3: TGTGCCAGCAATGCCCTCCGGGACAGACCTCTCTACGAGCAGTACTTC.

The J gene is TRBJ2-1, the V gene TRBV18; possible D gene TRBD2, 5 bases. The CDR3 loop spans 11 amino acids. CDR1 and CDR2 from the germline V gene are KGHSH and LQKENI. V lost 7 bases to trimming and J lost 9 bases, with 10 bases between them. CDR3 sequence (DNA): TGTGCCAGCTTAGGAGGTCTTGAGCAGTTCTTC. Its translation: CASLGGLEQFF.

The chain combines TRBV5-1 with TRBJ1-4; D possibly corresponds to TRBD1 (5 bases). V was clipped by 4 bases and J by 1 base, with 11 bases between them. The CDR3 extends over 15 amino acids. CDR1 and CDR2 from the germline V gene are SGHRS and YFSETQ. In DNA form, the CDR3 reads TGCGCCAGCAGCGGCAGGGAGGGAACTAATGAAAAACTGTTTTTT. Amino acids: CASSGREGTNEKLFF.

This chain uses TRBV9 with TRBJ2-3; D perhaps matches TRBD1 (6 bases). The germline V and J ends were trimmed by 4 bases and 0 bases, with 12 bases remaining between them. The length of the CDR3 is 15 residues. Germline loops: CDR1 SGDLS, CDR2 YYNGEE. CDR3 protein: CASSPMGASTDTQYF. The DNA for the CDR3 is TGTGCCAGCAGCCCCATGGGGGCTAGCACAGATACGCAGTATTTT. The whole variable domain, remainder taken from reference TRBV9 and TRBJ2-3, is DSGVTQTPKHLITATGQRVTLRCSPRSGDLSVYWYQQSLDQGLQFLIQYYNGEERAKGNILERFSAQQFPDLHSELNLSSLELGDSALYFCASSPMGASTDTQYFGPGTRLTVL.

The rearrangement uses TRBV2 and TRBJ2-4; 8 nucleotides align to TRBD1. The CDR3 is 17 residues long. J lost 2 bases, V lost 6 bases, and 12 bases had no gene match. Germline V gene sequence: CDR1 SNHLY, CDR2 FYNNEI. The chain's CDR3 is CASSPDQGATSKNIQYF. The CDR3 region has the DNA TGTGCCAGCAGCCCCGATCAGGGGGCTACGTCCAAAAACATTCAGTACTTC.

The genes are TRBV6-1 and TRBJ1-5; D is undetermined. V lost 3 bases and J lost 10, with 7 bases in between. Germline CDR1 reads MNHNS; CDR2 reads SASEGT. This CDR3 contains 11 residues. The CDR3 nucleotides are TGTGCCAGCAGTGAGGAGGGCCCCCAGCATTTT. This sequence encodes CASSEEGPQHF.

The CDR3, as DNA: TGTGCCAGCAGCTCGGTTCCTGGAAACACCATATATTTT. This codes for CASSSVPGNTIYF. The J gene is TRBJ1-3, the V gene TRBV7-9; no definite D call. V was pared by 4 bases and J by 2 bases, with 6 bases between. CDR1 and CDR2 (germline): SEHNR, FQNEAQ (reference sequence). The CDR3 is made up of 13 amino acids.

The V gene is TRBV5-1, the J gene TRBJ2-3; 9 nucleotides align to TRBD2. The CDR3 spans 16 residues. V dropped 5 bases and J dropped 2; count of bases not matched to a gene: 9. The germline gives CDR1 SGHRS, CDR2 YFSETQ. As DNA, the CDR3 is TGCGCCAGCAGAGGATCGACTAGCGGATACACAGATACGCAGTATTTT. This encodes CASRGSTSGYTDTQYF.

The sample holds a few counts of this clone. The chain links TRBV30 to TRBJ1-6, with D perhaps TRBD1 (6 bases). This CDR3 region has 14 residues. Deletions cut 4 bases from V and 9 bases from J, with 16 bases between. Germline V CDR1 and CDR2: GTSNPN, SVGIG (reference sequence). CDR3 bases: TGTGCCTGGACGGCTGCAGGGGATGTTTCACCCCTCCACTTT. It translates to CAWTAAGDVSPLHF.

This chain connects TRBV21-1 to TRBJ2-7; TRBD1, the D gene given by the table, was not confirmed from the DNA. TRBV21-1 is classified as a pseudogene. The CDR3 has 14 residues. The CDR3 protein is CASTGTGVFYEQYF. CDR3 sequence (DNA): TGTGCCAGCACCGGGACAGGGGTATTCTACGAGCAGTACTTC.

The V and J genes are TRBV5-1 and TRBJ1-6, with D tentatively TRBD1 (6 bases). Trimming cost V 4 bases and J 1 base, with 18 bases left between them. Germline V gene lookup returns CDR1 SGHRS and CDR2 YFSETQ. The CDR3 loop spans 18 amino acids. CDR3 loop: CASSPTRGLSSYNSPLHF. In DNA form, the CDR3 reads TGCGCCAGCAGCCCTACTAGGGGGTTGTCGTCCTATAATTCACCCCTCCACTTT.

This clone appeared a few times. V gene TRBV28 combines with J gene TRBJ1-2; D is ambiguous. Germline V gene data show CDR1 as MDHEN and CDR2 as SYDVKM. Trimming removed 6 bases at V and 8 bases at J, with 13 bases between. The CDR3 has 12 residues. CDR3 nucleotides: TGTGCCAGCAGAAGCCTTAGCGTCGGCTACACCTTC. It specifies CASRSLSVGYTF.

A few counts support this clone. CDR3 bases: TGCGCCAGCACCCCCGGGACAGAAGGGGGCGAGCAGTACTTC. Its translation is CASTPGTEGGEQYF. The genes are TRBV5-1 and TRBJ2-7; 7 bases map to TRBD1. Germline lookup yields CDR1 SGHRS and CDR2 YFSETQ. The CDR3 loop spans 14 amino acids. Unmatched junction bases numbered 12, after V lost 6 bases and J lost 6 bases.

The sample holds one count of this clone. This chain uses TRBV27 with TRBJ1-4; D is uncertain. CDR3 length: 12 residues. Trimming took 6 bases from V and 10 from J, leaving 12 bases between them. Germline V lookup: CDR1 MNHEY, CDR2 SMNVEV (reference sequence). CDR3 region: CASSNEGRKLFF. DNA for the CDR3: TGTGCCAGCAGCAACGAGGGTAGAAAACTGTTTTTT.

V gene TRBV6-5 combines with J gene TRBJ2-1; 12 nucleotides line up with TRBD1. The CDR3 length is 15 residues. CDR1 and CDR2 from the germline V gene are MNHEY and SVGAGI. With V trimmed by 7 bases and J by 7 bases, 8 bases remained unmatched. This CDR3 is CASTEGTGGRNEQFF. CDR3 in DNA: TGTGCCAGCACCGAAGGGACAGGGGGCCGAAATGAGCAGTTCTTC.

The chain combines TRBV19 with TRBJ1-5, with TRBD1 as a possible D gene (6 bases). Germline V lookup: CDR1 LNHDA, CDR2 SQIVND (reference sequence). The CDR3 extends over 14 amino acids. V lost 6 bases, J lost 3 bases, and 12 bases lay in between. CDR3 protein: CASSRRGSNQPQHF. The CDR3 region has the DNA TGTGCCAGTAGCCGAAGGGGGTCCAATCAGCCCCAGCATTTT.

CDR3 residues: CASRSVSTDTQYF. The CDR3 nucleotides are TGTGCCAGCAGATCGGTCAGCACAGATACGCAGTATTTT. This chain uses TRBV2 with TRBJ2-3; D gene ambiguous. The V end was cut by 6 bases, the J end by 0 bases, with 7 bases between. The CDR3 extends over 13 amino acids. Germline values: CDR1 SNHLY, CDR2 FYNNEI. The full variable domain, completed using reference TRBV2 and TRBJ2-3, is EPEVTQTPSHQVTQMGQEVILRCVPISNHLYFYWYRQILGQKVEFLVSFYNNEISEKSEIFDDQFSVERPDGSNFTLKIRSTKLEDSAMYFCASRSVSTDTQYFGPGTRLTVL.

This chain links TRBV3-1 (or the pseudogene TRBV3-2) with TRBJ2-5, with 7 bases aligning to TRBD1. The CDR3 length is 14 residues. CDR1 is LGHDT and CDR2 is YNNKEL in the germline V gene (reference sequence). The junction had 8 bases not matched to a gene; V was cut back by 5 bases and J by 5 bases. The CDR3 sequence: CASSTQTGMETQYF. The DNA for the CDR3 is TGTGCCAGCAGCACCCAGACAGGGATGGAGACCCAGTACTTC.

V usage is TRBV18 and J usage is TRBJ1-1; tentatively, D is TRBD1 (6 bases). The CDR3 sequence is 15 residues long. The germline V gene has CDR1 KGHSH and CDR2 LQKENI. V shed 4 bases and J shed 0 bases, with 12 bases lying between them. The CDR3 sequence: CASSRSQGMNTEAFF. As DNA, the CDR3 is TGTGCCAGCTCACGATCCCAGGGGATGAACACTGAAGCTTTCTTT.